Listed here are 17 T cell receptor beta chains from one sample, sequenced in a study of tumor-infiltrating lymphocytes in localized non-small cell lung cancer. Libraries were prepared by immunoSEQ multiplex PCR; TCRdb keeps only in-frame clonotypes and omits some of them. The sample lists some 15,000 clones; around 78% were seen once. Sequencing was carried out using lung tumor tissue. The source of these receptors is a human donor with non-small cell lung cancer.

The chain links TRBV5-1 to TRBJ2-7; D is undetermined. Deletions cut 2 bases from V and 3 bases from J, with 15 bases between. Germline lookup yields CDR1 SGHRS and CDR2 YFSETQ. The CDR3 consists of 15 residues. Here the CDR3 DNA reads TGCGCCAGCAGCTTCTCTCCGACACCAAGCTACGAGCAGTACTTC. This gives the protein CASSFSPTPSYEQYF.

This sequence joins TRBV6-6 and TRBJ1-1; D remains ambiguous. This CDR3 has 13 amino acids. V was shortened by 6 bases and J by 5 bases, with 13 bases between the two germline ends. The germline gives CDR1 MNHNY, CDR2 SVGAGI (reference sequence). CDR3 in DNA: TGTGCCAGCAGAACCTCCTTGGGGACTGAAGCTTTCTTT. It encodes CASRTSLGTEAFF.

The chain employs TRBV6-5 and TRBJ2-7, with D hard to call. Trimming removed 5 bases from V and 1 base from J, with 12 bases in between. CDR3 size: 14 residues. Looked up from germline, CDR1 is MNHEY and CDR2 is SVGAGI. This chain's CDR3 is CASSPRDPSYEQYF. The CDR3 coding sequence is TGTGCCAGCAGTCCTAGGGATCCATCCTACGAGCAGTACTTC.

This clone was counted between two and nine times. The chain has TRBV6-5 and TRBJ2-1, with D uncertain. V dropped 5 bases and J dropped 8 bases, with 7 bases sitting between them. Germline V gene sequence: CDR1 MNHEY, CDR2 SVGAGI. CDR3 length: 11 amino acids. The CDR3 nucleotides read TGTGCCAGCAGTAGCGTCCATGAGCAGTTCTTC. This sequence encodes CASSSVHEQFF.

The chain combines TRBV6-5 with TRBJ2-7; D unclear. V shed 6 bases and J shed 0 bases, with 9 bases lying between them. This CDR3 comprises 13 residues. The germline gives CDR1 MNHEY, CDR2 SVGAGI. CDR3 sequence (DNA): TGTGCCAGCAGCCGTCTCTACTCCTACGAGCAGTACTTC. Residues: CASSRLYSYEQYF.

The J gene is TRBJ2-3, the V gene TRBV12-5, with TRBD2 matching over 9 bases. This CDR3 contains 17 residues. With V trimmed by 5 bases and J by 2 bases, 11 bases remained unmatched. Germline V gene lookup returns CDR1 LGHNT and CDR2 FRNRAP. The CDR3 coding sequence is TGTGCTAGTGGTCCCCGACTAGCGGTTTCTCACACAGATACGCAGTATTTT. It is translated as CASGPRLAVSHTDTQYF.

The chain combines TRBV6-6 with TRBJ1-4, with TRBD1 matching over 7 bases. This CDR3 is built from 14 residues. Germline-derived CDR1 and CDR2 are MNHNY and SVGAGI (reference sequence). Trimming removed 6 bases from V and 8 bases from J; junction bases left unmatched: 9. DNA of the CDR3: TGTGCCAGCAGACGCGGACAGGTGATGGAAAAACTGTTTTTT. Translated: CASRRGQVMEKLFF.

The chain employs TRBV30 and TRBJ2-5; D uncertain. The V end lost 1 base, the J end lost 1 base, and 1 base lay between the germline ends. There are 11 residues in the CDR3. Germline V CDR1 and CDR2: GTSNPN, SVGIG (reference sequence). The CDR3 bases are TGTGCCTGGAGTGGCCAAGAGACCCAGTACTTC. Its translation is CAWSGQETQYF.

The V and J genes are TRBV18 and TRBJ1-5, with D maybe TRBD1 (6 bases). V shed 3 bases and J shed 6 bases, with 18 bases lying between them. The germline V gene encodes CDR1 KGHSH and CDR2 LQKENI. This CDR3 region has 16 residues. This CDR3 is CASSPMRGASIQPQHF. CDR3 nucleotide sequence: TGTGCCAGCTCACCCATGCGGGGGGCGTCGATTCAGCCCCAGCATTTT.

The rearrangement uses TRBV2 and TRBJ2-7; D remains unclear. Germline CDR1 reads SNHLY; CDR2 reads FYNNEI. V was clipped by 2 bases and J by 8 bases, with 16 bases between them. This CDR3 has 14 amino acids. CDR3 DNA: TGTGCCAGCAGTGAACCTTTAGGCGCTCCCCAGCAGTACTTC. It specifies CASSEPLGAPQQYF.

The chain carries TRBV9 and TRBJ1-1; D remains unclear. Looked up from germline, CDR1 is SGDLS and CDR2 is YYNGEE. This CDR3 comprises 15 residues. V shed 0 bases and J shed 1 base, with 10 bases lying between them. The CDR3 region is CASSVGVHTNTEAFF. The CDR3 DNA sequence: TGTGCCAGCAGCGTAGGTGTACATACGAACACTGAAGCTTTCTTT.

The V call is TRBV28, the J call TRBJ1-1; D remains ambiguous. The CDR3 has 13 residues. The V gene's germline CDR1 is MDHEN and CDR2 SYDVKM. V lost 7 bases and J lost 7, with 16 bases in between. CDR3 protein: CASKGNSWIEAFF. The CDR3 nucleotides are TGTGCCAGCAAAGGGAACAGTTGGATTGAAGCTTTCTTT. Based on the CDR3 plus reference TRBV28 and TRBJ1-1, the full variable domain is DVKVTQSSRYLVKRTGEKVFLECVQDMDHENMFWYRQDPGLGLRLIYFSYDVKMKEKGDIPEGYSVSREKKERFSLILESASTNQTSMYLCASKGNSWIEAFFGQGTRLTVV.

The chain combines TRBV5-4 with TRBJ1-1; 9 bases agree with TRBD1. Losses at the gene ends were 4 bases for V and 8 bases for J; bases not matched to a gene: 3. CDR3 length equals 12 residues. Looked up from germline, CDR1 is SGHNT and CDR2 is YYREEE (reference sequence). The CDR3 sequence: CASSLGTGEAFF. The CDR3, as DNA: TGTGCCAGCAGCCTAGGGACAGGGGAAGCTTTCTTT.

This clone is a singleton in its sample. V and J are TRBV5-4 and TRBJ2-5, with 8 bases lining up with TRBD1. This CDR3 has 15 residues. Germline CDR1 SGHNT, CDR2 YYREEE (reference sequence). The V gene end was trimmed by 9 bases and the J gene end by 5 bases; junction bases not matched to a gene: 15. CDR3 sequence reads: CATQNLRGRRETQYF. In DNA form, the CDR3 reads TGTGCCACCCAGAACCTCAGGGGGCGCCGGGAGACCCAGTACTTC. The variable domain in full, completed from reference TRBV5-4 and TRBJ2-5, reads ETGVTQSPTHLIKTRGQQVTLRCSSQSGHNTVSWYQQALGQGPQFIFQYYREEENGRGNFPPRFSGLQFPNYSSELNVNALELDDSALYLCATQNLRGRRETQYFGPGTRLLVL.

The J gene is TRBJ2-7, the V gene TRBV2; no reliable D call. Trimming cost V 5 bases and J 3 bases, with 14 bases left between them. This CDR3 is built from 14 residues. Germline V gene data show CDR1 as SNHLY and CDR2 as FYNNEI. The DNA of the CDR3 is TGTGCCAGCAGTAGTCGAGGCAGCTACTACGAGCAGTACTTC. Protein: CASSSRGSYYEQYF.

The chain recombines TRBV30 with TRBJ2-7; TRBD2 aligns across 7 bases. J was trimmed by 3 bases and V by 2 bases; bases with no gene match: 1. Germline assignment: CDR1 GTSNPN and CDR2 SVGIG (reference sequence). This CDR3 has 12 amino acids. The DNA of the CDR3 is TGTGCCTGGAGTCGGGGGGTCTACGAGCAGTACTTC. Translating gives CAWSRGVYEQYF.

The chain carries TRBV23-1 and TRBJ2-3; D is unresolved. TRBV23-1 is identified as an open reading frame with a role that is uncertain. Trimming took 4 bases from V and 2 from J, leaving 10 bases between them. This CDR3 region has 14 residues. The CDR3 spells CASSPPPPTDTQYF. CDR3 sequence (DNA): TGCGCCAGCAGTCCCCCCCCGCCCACAGATACGCAGTATTTT.